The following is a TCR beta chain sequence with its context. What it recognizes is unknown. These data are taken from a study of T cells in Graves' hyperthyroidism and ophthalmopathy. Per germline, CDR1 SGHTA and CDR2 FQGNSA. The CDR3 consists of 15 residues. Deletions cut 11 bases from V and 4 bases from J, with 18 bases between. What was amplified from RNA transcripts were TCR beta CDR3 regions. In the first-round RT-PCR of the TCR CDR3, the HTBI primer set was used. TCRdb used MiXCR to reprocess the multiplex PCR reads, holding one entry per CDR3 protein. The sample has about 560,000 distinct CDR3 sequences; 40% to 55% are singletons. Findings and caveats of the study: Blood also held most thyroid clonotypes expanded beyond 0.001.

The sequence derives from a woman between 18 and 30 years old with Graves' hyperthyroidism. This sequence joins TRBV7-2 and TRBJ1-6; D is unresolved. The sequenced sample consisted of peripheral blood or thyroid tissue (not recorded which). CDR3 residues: CASQPGPPYNSPLHF. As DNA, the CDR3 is TGTGCCTCACAGCCAGGCCCGCCGTATAATTCACCCCTCCACTTT.